These 30 T cell receptor beta chains were sequenced from one sample in a study of cytotoxic CD8 clonotypes in ibrutinib-treated CLL listed by TCRdb under 2021. The time point label of this sample denotes: progressive disease on ibrutinib. The library was prepared using the immunoSEQ multiplex PCR assay. TCRdb retrieved this table from immuneACCESS and kept in-frame rearrangements only. Not all clones are present; in checked studies, unresolved V genes account for under half, and no reason is known for the remainder. In this sample the table shows around 53,000 clones, 50% to 65% of which occur a single time. Roughly a quarter of the sample is taken by the ten largest. The sequences come from PBMCs, collected at disease progression, from a patient treated with ibrutinib. The receptors stem from a human donor with chronic lymphocytic leukemia.

The chain employs TRBV18 and TRBJ2-1, with D uncertain. In germline, CDR1 is KGHSH, CDR2 LQKENI. The CDR3 has 14 residues. V was trimmed by 3 bases and J by 7 bases, leaving 13 bases between them. In nucleotides, the CDR3 is TGTGCCAGCTCACCGGCAGGTACAACGAATGAGCAGTTCTTC. Its protein product is CASSPAGTTNEQFF.

Remarks on this clone: In the same sample, other DNA sequences code for this CDR3. The chain recombines TRBV25-1 with TRBJ2-5, with D unresolved. From germline, CDR1 is MGHDK and CDR2 SYGVNS. The CDR3 is 11 residues long. V gave up 4 bases and J gave up 5 bases, with 5 bases separating them. This CDR3 reads CASSVGETQYF. The CDR3 nucleotides are TGTGCCAGCAGTGTAGGGGAGACCCAGTACTTC.

This chain links TRBV19 with TRBJ1-1; maybe TRBD1 (6 bases). CDR3 length equals 13 residues. In germline, CDR1 is LNHDA, CDR2 SQIVND (reference sequence). V was trimmed by 5 bases and J by 8 bases, leaving 15 bases between them. CDR3 loop: CASSSTRGVEAFF. Here the CDR3 DNA reads TGTGCCAGTAGTTCAACGAGGGGGGTGGAAGCTTTCTTT.

The chain joins TRBV5-1 to TRBJ1-1; D remains ambiguous. Germline V lookup: CDR1 SGHRS, CDR2 YFSETQ. This CDR3 spans 13 amino acids. The germline V and J ends were trimmed by 2 bases and 4 bases, with 9 bases remaining between them. The CDR3 reads CASSFRVGTEAFF. In nucleotides, the CDR3 is TGCGCCAGCAGCTTCCGGGTAGGCACTGAAGCTTTCTTT.

The V gene is TRBV18, the J gene TRBJ2-5; TRBD1 agrees at 7 bases. Unmatched junction bases numbered 9, after V lost 2 bases and J lost 3 bases. The CDR3 runs 16 residues. CDR1 and CDR2 (germline): KGHSH, LQKENI. CDR3 protein: CASSPGLRGQKETQYF. The CDR3 DNA is TGTGCCAGCTCACCAGGTCTTAGGGGACAGAAAGAGACCCAGTACTTC.

This clone was seen only a few times. CDR3 sequence: CAITAQGARYTF. The CDR3 bases are TGTGCCATCACAGCACAGGGGGCTCGCTACACCTTC. This chain connects TRBV10-3 to TRBJ1-2; TRBD1 aligns across 9 bases. Germline loops: CDR1 ENHRY, CDR2 SYGVKD. The V and J ends lost 7 bases and 9 bases, in that order; junction bases with no gene match: 6. The CDR3 totals 12 residues.

This clone showed up just a few times. The CDR3 region is CASSLGLARSYEQYF. The CDR3 DNA sequence: TGTGCCAGCAGCTTAGGACTAGCCCGGTCCTACGAGCAGTACTTC. This rearrangement joins TRBV7-2 to TRBJ2-7; 7 bases align to TRBD2. The CDR3 has 15 amino acids. CDR1 SGHTA and CDR2 FQGNSA come from the germline V gene. Losses at the gene ends were 1 base for V and 1 base for J; bases not matched to a gene: 4.

This clone was seen only a few times. This sequence joins TRBV4-1 and TRBJ1-1; TRBD1 might be the D (6 bases). The CDR3 sequence is 15 residues long. The V gene lost 2 bases and the J gene lost 1 base, with 11 bases spanning the gap. The germline V gene encodes CDR1 MGHRA and CDR2 YSYEKL. CDR3 residues: CASSQTSTGNTEAFF. DNA of the CDR3: TGCGCCAGCAGCCAAACCTCGACAGGGAACACTGAAGCTTTCTTT.

A few counts support this clone. The chain has TRBV6-1 and TRBJ2-5; D unresolved. This CDR3 spans 14 amino acids. The germline V and J ends were trimmed by 6 bases and 4 bases, with 15 bases remaining between them. Looked up from germline, CDR1 is MNHNS and CDR2 is SASEGT. CDR3 sequence: CASSLVSNRETQYF. In DNA, the CDR3 is TGTGCCAGCAGCCTTGTTTCGAATCGAGAGACCCAGTACTTC.

V gene TRBV11-2 combines with J gene TRBJ2-2; 10 bases match TRBD1. The length of the CDR3 is 16 residues. The V gene end was trimmed by 1 base and the J gene end by 5 bases; junction bases not matched to a gene: 4. Germline CDR1 SGHAT, CDR2 FQNNGV. CDR3 coding DNA: TGTGCCAGCAGCTTAGGACAGGGGGCCGGGACCGGGGAGCTGTTTTTT. As protein: CASSLGQGAGTGELFF.

A few counts support this clone. This chain uses TRBV28 with TRBJ2-3; possible D gene TRBD2, 6 bases. This CDR3 spans 16 amino acids. The germline V and J ends were trimmed by 8 bases and 0 bases, with 18 bases remaining between them. Germline loops: CDR1 MDHEN, CDR2 SYDVKM. CDR3 DNA sequence: TGTGCCAGCTACCCGGGGGATACAACTAGCACAGATACGCAGTATTTT. Protein: CASYPGDTTSTDTQYF.

The J gene is TRBJ1-1, the V gene TRBV9; 7 bases are a match to TRBD1. Germline V gene sequence: CDR1 SGDLS, CDR2 YYNGEE. The CDR3 extends over 13 amino acids. Trimming removed 5 bases from V and 4 bases from J; junction bases left unmatched: 5. This chain's CDR3 is CASSLTGLTEAFF. The CDR3, as DNA: TGTGCCAGCAGTTTGACAGGGCTCACTGAAGCTTTCTTT.

The table lists this clone with many counts. The chain links TRBV7-2 to TRBJ1-5; no firm D call. The V gene's germline CDR1 is SGHTA and CDR2 FQGNSA. Trimming stripped 3 bases from V and 4 bases from J, with 4 bases between. The CDR3 is 12 residues long. The CDR3 region is CASSFGNQPQHF. As DNA, the CDR3 is TGTGCCAGCAGCTTCGGAAATCAGCCCCAGCATTTT.

In its sample, this clone was seen a few times. The CDR3 region is CASSQGSGIFEQFF. CDR3 nucleotide sequence: TGCGCCAGCAGCCAAGGTAGCGGGATATTTGAGCAGTTCTTC. The rearrangement uses TRBV4-1 and TRBJ2-1, with 8 nucleotides matching TRBD2. CDR1 and CDR2 from the germline V gene are MGHRA and YSYEKL. The ends lost 1 base at V and 9 bases at J; junction bases unmatched: 5. The CDR3 has 14 amino acids.

V usage is TRBV6-1 and J usage is TRBJ1-1; D is perhaps TRBD1 (5 bases). CDR3 length equals 18 residues. V was cut by 4 bases and J by 3 bases, with 24 bases left in between. CDR1 and CDR2 from the germline V gene are MNHNS and SASEGT. CDR3 nucleotide sequence: TGTGCCAGCAGTGCAATTGGGGGATGGGGCAGTAGTTACACTGAAGCTTTCTTT. It specifies CASSAIGGWGSSYTEAFF.

The rearrangement uses TRBV4-3 and TRBJ2-2; D is unclear. From germline, CDR1 is LGHNA and CDR2 YSLEER. The CDR3 spans 14 residues. Trimming took off 0 bases at V and 6 bases at J, with 8 bases between the two ends. The CDR3 DNA reads TGCGCCAGCAGCCAAGATAGGGCCTCCGGGGAGCTGTTTTTT. The encoded protein is CASSQDRASGELFF.

The genes are TRBV27 and TRBJ1-2; 9 bases line up with TRBD1. The CDR3 covers 15 residues. Germline V gene data show CDR1 as MNHEY and CDR2 as SMNVEV (reference sequence). V lost 2 bases and J lost 2; bases outside the gene matches: 3. The CDR3 reads CASSLGTGLNYGYTF. The CDR3 coding sequence is TGTGCCAGCAGTTTAGGGACAGGGCTGAACTATGGCTACACCTTC.

The chain joins TRBV11-1 to TRBJ2-2; 10 bases are shared with TRBD1. The V segment lost 3 bases and the J segment 2 bases; nucleotides outside the gene matches: 6. CDR1 and CDR2 (germline): SGHAT, FQDESV (reference sequence). The CDR3 has 17 amino acids. The chain's CDR3 is CASSLGKTGGNTGELFF. The CDR3 DNA follows: TGTGCCAGCAGCTTGGGGAAGACAGGGGGCAACACCGGGGAGCTGTTTTTT.

This clone turned up a few times. The chain couples TRBV6-5 to TRBJ2-3, with 8 bases aligning to TRBD1. Germline V CDR1 and CDR2: MNHEY, SVGAGI. The CDR3 loop spans 14 amino acids. The junction had 10 bases not matched to a gene; V was cut back by 10 bases and J by 4 bases. The CDR3 DNA sequence: TGTGCCACCATGAGGACAGGGACTTCAGATACGCAGTATTTT. As protein: CATMRTGTSDTQYF.

This clone was seen once. The gene calls are TRBV4-2 and TRBJ1-1, with D unresolved. The CDR3 extends over 14 amino acids. The ends were cut back, 0 bases at V and 4 bases at J, with 9 bases in the middle. Looked up from germline, CDR1 is LGHNA and CDR2 is YNFKEQ. The CDR3 is CASSQDEEGTEAFF. In DNA, the CDR3 is TGTGCCAGCAGCCAAGATGAGGAGGGCACTGAAGCTTTCTTT.

The CDR3 bases are TGTGCCAGCAGCCAATCAGGGGGCCAAGAGACCCAGTACTTC. It encodes CASSQSGGQETQYF. V gene TRBV7-2 combines with J gene TRBJ2-5, with TRBD1 matching 7 bases. Losses at the gene ends were 5 bases for V and 1 base for J; bases not matched to a gene: 4. Germline assignment: CDR1 SGHTA and CDR2 FQGNSA. This CDR3 is 14 amino acids long. Full variable domain (outside the CDR3, taken from reference TRBV7-2 and TRBJ2-5): GAGVSQSPSNKVTEKGKDVELRCDPISGHTALYWYRQSLGQGLEFLIYFQGNSAPDKSGLPSDRFSAERTGGSVSTLTIQRTQQEDSAVYLCASSQSGGQETQYFGPGTRLLVL.

The chain is built from TRBV6-6 and TRBJ2-7; no clear D. The CDR3 loop spans 15 amino acids. CDR1 MNHNY and CDR2 SVGAGI come from the germline V gene (reference sequence). V was clipped by 0 bases and J by 6 bases, with 15 bases between them. CDR3 in amino acids: CASSYSSGGISEQYF. The CDR3, as DNA: TGTGCCAGCAGTTACTCGTCTGGCGGAATATCCGAGCAGTACTTC.

The V call is TRBV28, the J call TRBJ2-7, with 11 bases that match TRBD2. The ends lost 5 bases at V and 0 bases at J; junction bases unmatched: 3. This CDR3 spans 15 amino acids. Germline CDR1 reads MDHEN; CDR2 reads SYDVKM. In DNA, the CDR3 is TGTGCCAGCAGTCTGGGGACTAGCGGCTCCTACGAGCAGTACTTC. Its protein is CASSLGTSGSYEQYF.

The V call is TRBV9, the J call TRBJ2-3; 9 bases line up with TRBD2. CDR3 size: 16 residues. Per germline, CDR1 SGDLS and CDR2 YYNGEE. V lost 4 bases and J lost 3; bases outside the gene matches: 9. The DNA for the CDR3 is TGTGCCAGCAGCACCTTAGCGGGAGCGGGGACAGATACGCAGTATTTT. It encodes CASSTLAGAGTDTQYF.

This clone has a handful of counts. V usage is TRBV11-3 and J usage is TRBJ2-1; possibly TRBD1 for D (6 bases). This CDR3 contains 13 residues. CDR1 is SGHNT, CDR2 YENEEA, per germline. The germline V and J ends were trimmed by 5 bases and 3 bases, with 8 bases remaining between them. The CDR3 loop is CASSGTFYNEQFF. In DNA, the CDR3 is TGTGCCAGCAGCGGGACATTCTACAATGAGCAGTTCTTC.

The chain links TRBV28 to TRBJ1-2; 9 bases map to TRBD1. The CDR3 is 20 amino acids. Germline CDR1 reads MDHEN; CDR2 reads SYDVKM. V dropped 6 bases and J dropped 0; count of bases not matched to a gene: 20. CDR3 loop: CASSAPGLSGQGPSNYGYTF. Written as DNA, the CDR3 is TGTGCCAGCAGCGCTCCCGGTTTATCGGGACAGGGACCCTCTAACTATGGCTACACCTTC.

This chain joins TRBV5-6 and TRBJ2-7; a possible D gene is TRBD1 (5 bases). Germline V gene data show CDR1 as SGHDT and CDR2 as YYEEEE. With 4 bases removed from V and 0 bases from J, the gap between germline ends came to 8 bases. CDR3 size: 13 residues. DNA for the CDR3: TGTGCCAGCAGCGACAGACACTCCTACGAGCAGTACTTC. Residues: CASSDRHSYEQYF.

The V gene is TRBV27, the J gene TRBJ1-3; D is unclear. Germline values: CDR1 MNHEY, CDR2 SMNVEV (reference sequence). The CDR3 consists of 15 residues. Deletions cut 0 bases from V and 2 bases from J, with 8 bases between. This CDR3 reads CASSLSGVAGNTIYF. The CDR3 DNA reads TGTGCCAGCAGTTTATCTGGGGTAGCTGGAAACACCATATATTTT.

The chain employs TRBV6-5 and TRBJ2-3, with 12 bases identical to TRBD2. J gave up 2 bases and V 5 bases, and 2 bases lay outside the gene matches. CDR3 length: 15 residues. Germline V CDR1 and CDR2: MNHEY, SVGAGI. The DNA of the CDR3 is TGTGCCAGCAGTGGACTAGCGGGACTCACAGATACGCAGTATTTT. Translated, it gives CASSGLAGLTDTQYF.

The chain uses TRBV7-2 and TRBJ2-7; 7 bases agree with TRBD2. V trimming: 3 bases; J trimming: 1 base; junction bases outside the gene matches: 3. The germline CDR1 and CDR2 sequences are SGHTA and FQGNSA. CDR3 length: 14 amino acids. The CDR3, as DNA: TGTGCCAGCAGCTTCGTCGGGGGGTCCTACGAGCAGTACTTC. Translation gives CASSFVGGSYEQYF.